Shown below are 30 T cell receptor beta chains from a single sample sequenced in a study of T cell clonotyping in hematopoietic cell transplantation. Method: immunoSEQ multiplex PCR; TCRdb's copy keeps in-frame clones and lacks some. The sample yields fewer than 20,000 clones, under 90% seen once. The material sequenced was PBMCs, taken 100 days after allogeneic stem cell transplant. These receptors were obtained from a male patient aged 55 to 69 who had an allogeneic stem cell transplant from a related donor, so the T cells may come from the graft donor. Some clones in this sample may be carry-over from other donors' samples.

In its sample, this clone was seen a few times. This chain links TRBV19 with TRBJ1-6; D is uncertain. Germline loops: CDR1 LNHDA, CDR2 SQIVND (reference sequence). The CDR3 runs 13 residues. Trimming left V 6 bases short and J 5 bases short, with 8 bases between. The CDR3 DNA sequence: TGTGCCAGTAGCCCAGAACATAATTCACCCCTCCACTTT. Translating gives CASSPEHNSPLHF.

The genes are TRBV11-1 and TRBJ2-3, with D perhaps TRBD2 (5 bases). The CDR3 is 14 amino acids. Germline assignment: CDR1 SGHAT and CDR2 FQDESV (reference sequence). V was trimmed by 5 bases and J by 3 bases, leaving 12 bases between them. The chain's CDR3 is CASSPDWYTDTQYF. CDR3 DNA sequence: TGTGCCAGCAGCCCGGACTGGTATACAGATACGCAGTATTTT.

This clone was seen a single time. The V and J genes are TRBV5-5 and TRBJ2-2; D is unclear. Trimming removed 3 bases from V and 7 bases from J, with 7 bases in between. The CDR3 contains 12 residues. The germline gives CDR1 SGHKS, CDR2 YYEKEE (reference sequence). CDR3 nucleotide sequence: TGTGCCAGCAGCTATGGCGTCGGGGAGCTGTTTTTT. The encoded protein is CASSYGVGELFF.

V is TRBV6-5 and J is TRBJ1-2; D is undetermined. Germline V gives CDR1 MNHEY, CDR2 SVGAGI. This CDR3 region has 12 residues. The ends were cut back, 2 bases at V and 2 bases at J, with 3 bases in the middle. The CDR3 DNA sequence: TGTGCCAGCAGTTACGGGAACTATGGCTACACCTTC. Its protein is CASSYGNYGYTF.

The chain uses TRBV4-1 and TRBJ1-2; 9 nucleotides align to TRBD1. The CDR3 loop spans 17 amino acids. V was clipped by 4 bases and J by 5 bases; unmatched bases: 14. CDR1 MGHRA and CDR2 YSYEKL come from the germline V gene. Written as DNA, the CDR3 is TGCGCCAGCAGCCGAGAAGTCCGGGACAGGGACTCTTATGGCTACACCTTC. Residues: CASSREVRDRDSYGYTF.

By proportion, this clone is large. This chain joins TRBV4-3 and TRBJ1-1; D not certain. The CDR3 runs to 15 residues. Germline loops: CDR1 LGHNA, CDR2 YSLEER. Trimming removed 2 bases at V and 6 bases at J, with 16 bases between. CDR3 loop: CASSQHHKTEPEAFF. The DNA for the CDR3 is TGCGCCAGCAGCCAACACCACAAGACCGAACCTGAAGCTTTCTTT.

This chain uses TRBV7-6 with TRBJ1-1, with D unresolved. V lost 3 bases to trimming and J lost 5 bases, with 10 bases between them. Germline-derived CDR1 and CDR2 are SGHVS and FNYEAQ. The CDR3 extends over 13 amino acids. The CDR3 reads CASSLLTETEAFF. The DNA of the CDR3 is TGTGCCAGCAGCTTGCTAACAGAAACTGAAGCTTTCTTT.

J is TRBJ2-5 and V is TRBV5-6; 8 nucleotides match TRBD1. V gave up 4 bases and J gave up 3 bases; unmatched junction bases: 5. Germline lookup yields CDR1 SGHDT and CDR2 YYEEEE. This CDR3 comprises 14 residues. The CDR3 sequence: CASSQTGDKETQYF. CDR3 in DNA: TGTGCCAGCAGCCAGACAGGGGATAAAGAGACCCAGTACTTC.

The chain couples TRBV5-4 to TRBJ2-3; D uncertain. CDR1 is SGHNT and CDR2 is YYREEE in the germline V gene (reference sequence). The CDR3 sequence is 15 residues long. V lost 2 bases to trimming and J lost 3 bases, with 13 bases between them. CDR3 region: CASSFGSLRTDTQYF. The CDR3 nucleotides are TGTGCCAGCAGCTTCGGTAGTTTAAGGACAGATACGCAGTATTTT.

The V gene is TRBV2, the J gene TRBJ2-6; either TRBD1 or TRBD2 may supply D (5 bases each). Germline values: CDR1 SNHLY, CDR2 FYNNEI. CDR3 length: 17 amino acids. V gave up 6 bases and J gave up 2 bases, with 17 bases separating them. The chain's CDR3 is CASRRGPLSPGANVLTF. The DNA of the CDR3 is TGTGCCAGCAGGAGGGGACCCCTCTCCCCTGGGGCCAACGTCCTGACTTTC.

The rearrangement joins TRBV6-6 to TRBJ1-2; D is perhaps TRBD1 (5 bases). The germline gives CDR1 MNHNY, CDR2 SVGAGI (reference sequence). The CDR3 consists of 16 residues. Trimming removed 7 bases from V and 3 bases from J, with 21 bases in between. The CDR3 loop reads CASNQFARGDYYGYTF. The CDR3 nucleotides are TGTGCCAGCAATCAATTCGCACGGGGCGACTACTATGGCTACACCTTC.

The chain employs TRBV6-1 and TRBJ1-1; D not certain. Trimming shortened V by 2 bases and J by 4 bases, and 11 bases separated the two germline ends. Germline loops: CDR1 MNHNS, CDR2 SASEGT. The CDR3 totals 14 residues. CDR3: CASSESWVGTEAFF. For the CDR3, the DNA is TGTGCCAGCAGTGAATCTTGGGTAGGCACTGAAGCTTTCTTT.

V is TRBV19 and J is TRBJ1-2, with D uncertain. The V gene lost 5 bases and the J gene lost 1 base, with 14 bases spanning the gap. Germline CDR1 LNHDA, CDR2 SQIVND (reference sequence). The CDR3 has 15 residues. CDR3 sequence (DNA): TGTGCCAGTAGTGTCTCGGCGGCAGGTAACTATGGCTACACCTTC. It translates to CASSVSAAGNYGYTF.

V and J are TRBV7-2 and TRBJ2-7, with TRBD2 identical over 9 bases. The V gene's germline CDR1 is SGHTA and CDR2 FQGNSA. There are 16 residues in the CDR3. The junction had 8 bases not matched to a gene; V was cut back by 2 bases and J by 3 bases. The CDR3 protein is CASSLIASGENYEQYF. DNA of the CDR3: TGTGCCAGCAGCTTAATAGCTAGCGGGGAGAACTACGAGCAGTACTTC.

Notes on this clone: The junction departs from the called germline gene at one end, perhaps through a read error. This CDR3 reads CASSLGRVDRVIF. The CDR3 DNA is TGTGCCAGCAGCTTGGGTCGGGTGGACAGGGTGATCTTC. The gene calls are TRBV11-3 and TRBJ2-1; 8 nucleotides line up with TRBD1. The CDR3 runs 13 residues. Germline V lookup: CDR1 SGHNT, CDR2 YENEEA. Full variable domain (remainder filled in from reference TRBV11-3 and TRBJ2-1): EAGVVQSPRYKIIEKKQPVAFWCNPISGHNTLYWYLQNLGQGPELLIRYENEEAVDDSQLPKDRFSAERLKGVDSTLKIQPAELGDSAVYLCASSLGRVDRVIFGPGTRLTVL.

The chain is built from TRBV5-6 and TRBJ2-5; D not certain. The CDR3 has 15 amino acids. Between the trimmed V and J ends, which lost 4 bases and 4 bases, there was a span of 17 bases. Looked up from germline, CDR1 is SGHDT and CDR2 is YYEEEE. The CDR3 DNA is TGTGCCAGCAGCCCGCAGACACCAATTGTAGAGACCCAGTACTTC. Translated, it gives CASSPQTPIVETQYF.

This clone appeared once. This sequence joins TRBV6-6 and TRBJ2-2; 12 bases are shared with TRBD2. This CDR3 spans 16 amino acids. CDR1 is MNHNY and CDR2 is SVGAGI in the germline V gene (reference sequence). The ends lost 5 bases at V and 6 bases at J; junction bases unmatched: 7. This CDR3 reads CASSPSGGAQSGELFF. CDR3 sequence (DNA): TGTGCCAGCAGTCCTAGCGGGGGGGCGCAGTCCGGGGAGCTGTTTTTT.

This chain joins TRBV7-3 and TRBJ2-3, with D possibly TRBD2 on 5 matching bases. Per germline, CDR1 SGHTA and CDR2 FQGTGA. V was trimmed by 2 bases and J by 5 bases, leaving 8 bases between them. The CDR3 has 13 amino acids. CDR3 residues: CASSLPDLDTQYF. In DNA, the CDR3 is TGTGCCAGCAGCTTACCGGACTTAGATACGCAGTATTTT.

This chain's CDR3 is CASLVAPGTGELFF. The CDR3 coding sequence is TGTGCCAGCCTTGTAGCCCCGGGCACCGGGGAGCTGTTTTTT. The chain employs TRBV27 and TRBJ2-2; no reliable D call. Germline V gene lookup returns CDR1 MNHEY and CDR2 SMNVEV (reference sequence). This CDR3 contains 14 residues. V lost 8 bases and J 4 bases, leaving 14 bases between the germline ends.

This chain connects TRBV7-3 to TRBJ2-5; no clear D. Germline loops: CDR1 SGHTA, CDR2 FQGTGA. V lost 6 bases to trimming and J lost 5 bases, with 10 bases between them. This CDR3 spans 12 amino acids. CDR3 bases: TGTGCCAGCAGTGAGCTGGGGGAGACCCAGTACTTC. The encoded protein is CASSELGETQYF.

The chain uses TRBV6-5 and TRBJ2-5; 8 bases agree with TRBD1. The CDR3 covers 12 residues. Trimming removed 6 bases from V and 7 bases from J; junction bases left unmatched: 4. The germline V gene has CDR1 MNHEY and CDR2 SVGAGI. CDR3 sequence (DNA): TGTGCCAGCAGAGCCGGGACAGGGACCCAGTACTTC. Translation gives CASRAGTGTQYF.

The J gene is TRBJ2-2, the V gene TRBV11-2; the match to TRBD2 covers 12 bases. Trimming cost V 4 bases and J 6 bases; bases outside gene matches: 0. CDR1 and CDR2 (germline): SGHAT, FQNNGV. The CDR3 covers 14 residues. The CDR3 nucleotides read TGTGCCAGCAGCTGGACTAGCGGGGCCGGGGAGCTGTTTTTT. It specifies CASSWTSGAGELFF. The complete variable domain, with remaining parts taken from reference TRBV11-2 and TRBJ2-2, reads EAGVAQSPRYKIIEKRQSVAFWCNPISGHATLYWYQQILGQGPKLLIQFQNNGVVDDSQLPKDRFSAERLKGVDSTLKIQPAKLEDSAVYLCASSWTSGAGELFFGEGSRLTVL.

The chain combines TRBV25-1 with TRBJ1-1; 8 bases match TRBD1. The CDR3 totals 14 residues. V shed 3 bases and J 1 base; nucleotides not matched to a gene: 1. From germline, CDR1 is MGHDK and CDR2 SYGVNS. In DNA, the CDR3 is TGTGCCAGCAGTGAGGGGACAGGGAACACTGAAGCTTTCTTT. It specifies CASSEGTGNTEAFF.

In DNA, the CDR3 is TGTGCTAGTGGTTTGAGCGAGACAGGCTACACCTTC. This gives the protein CASGLSETGYTF. The rearrangement links TRBV12-5 to TRBJ1-2; D is unresolved. Germline CDR1 is LGHNT and CDR2 is FRNRAP. The CDR3 is made up of 12 amino acids. Trimming stripped 2 bases from V and 8 bases from J, with 9 bases between.

This clone was detected only once. The chain recombines TRBV28 with TRBJ2-7; D gene unclear. This CDR3 is 12 amino acids long. Germline assignment: CDR1 MDHEN and CDR2 SYDVKM. With 6 bases removed from V and 2 bases from J, the gap between germline ends came to 8 bases. CDR3 region: CASRRLAYEQYF. CDR3 nucleotide sequence: TGTGCCAGCAGGCGTCTAGCCTACGAGCAGTACTTC.

The chain uses TRBV7-2 and TRBJ1-3; no reliable D call. CDR3 length: 15 residues. Trimming took 5 bases from V and 1 from J, leaving 12 bases between them. Per germline, CDR1 SGHTA and CDR2 FQGNSA. CDR3 sequence: CASSVDPGSGNTIYF. Here the CDR3 DNA reads TGTGCCAGCAGCGTAGATCCCGGGTCTGGAAACACCATATATTTT.

This chain links TRBV4-3 with TRBJ2-3; 9 nucleotides match TRBD1. V dropped 0 bases and J dropped 6; count of bases not matched to a gene: 7. The germline V gene encodes CDR1 LGHNA and CDR2 YSLEER. This CDR3 region has 16 residues. The CDR3 nucleotides read TGCGCCAGCAGCCAAGAACCACAGGGGGCCCCGGATACGCAGTATTTT. As protein: CASSQEPQGAPDTQYF.

The chain carries TRBV27 and TRBJ1-6, with TRBD1 as a possible D gene (6 bases). This CDR3 is built from 18 residues. Trimming stripped 5 bases from V and 10 bases from J, with 27 bases between. CDR1 is MNHEY and CDR2 is SMNVEV in the germline V gene (reference sequence). The DNA for the CDR3 is TGTGCCAGCAGTCAGAGGGGGTTTAATCTCGTACCGGAATCACCCCTCCACTTT. Translating gives CASSQRGFNLVPESPLHF.

V is TRBV6-6 and J is TRBJ1-2; D remains ambiguous. In germline, CDR1 is MNHNY, CDR2 SVGAGI (reference sequence). The V end lost 6 bases, the J end lost 2 bases, and 16 bases lay between the germline ends. This CDR3 has 15 amino acids. CDR3 residues: CASRERHPPNYGYTF. The CDR3 region has the DNA TGTGCCAGCAGGGAGAGACATCCTCCAAACTATGGCTACACCTTC.

In this sample, this clone turned up once. The J gene is TRBJ2-2, the V gene TRBV5-6; D gene unclear. Trimming removed 7 bases at V and 1 base at J, with 14 bases between. This CDR3 spans 15 amino acids. The germline V gene encodes CDR1 SGHDT and CDR2 YYEEEE. CDR3 in amino acids: CASSALGRNTGELFF. Written as DNA, the CDR3 is TGTGCCAGCTCAGCTTTGGGCAGGAACACCGGGGAGCTGTTTTTT. Looking up the rest from reference TRBV5-6 and TRBJ2-2 gives the full variable domain: DAGVTQSPTHLIKTRGQQVTLRCSPKSGHDTVSWYQQALGQGPQFIFQYYEEEERQRGNFPDRFSGHQFPNYSSELNVNALLLGDSALYLCASSALGRNTGELFFGEGSRLTVL.